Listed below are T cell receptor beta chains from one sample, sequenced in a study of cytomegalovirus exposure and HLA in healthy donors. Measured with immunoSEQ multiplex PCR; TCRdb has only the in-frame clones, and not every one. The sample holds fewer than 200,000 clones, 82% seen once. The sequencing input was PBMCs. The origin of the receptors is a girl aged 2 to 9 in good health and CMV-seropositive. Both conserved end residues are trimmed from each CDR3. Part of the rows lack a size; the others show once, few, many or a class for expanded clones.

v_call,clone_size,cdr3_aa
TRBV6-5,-,ASSYSTAGDYEQY
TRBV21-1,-,ASSKAGAYEQY
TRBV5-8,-,ASSLVVSLNTEAF
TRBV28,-,ASSLYRGYSNQPQH
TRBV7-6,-,ASSLQGAVGYT
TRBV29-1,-,SVHGQPNTEAF
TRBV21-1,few,ATDLRELYEQY
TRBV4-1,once,ASSQVRVTSGRAYNEQF
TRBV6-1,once,ASSQGGPSTDTQY
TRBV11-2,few,ASSSGLGSETQY
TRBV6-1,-,ASSEPGVYGYT
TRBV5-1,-,ASSDRTSGRQF
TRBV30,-,AWSVLAAGAGNTIY
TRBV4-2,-,ASSQYFSDINTGELF
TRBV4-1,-,ASSPRGLAAVYEQY
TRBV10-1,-,ASAQASGGEQF
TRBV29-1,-,SVEDPRTGGTDTQY
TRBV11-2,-,ASSPGGRETTDYEQY
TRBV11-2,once,ASSLAAATEAF
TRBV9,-,ASSVGPAQRVETQY
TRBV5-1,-,ASIPWGREKAF
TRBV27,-,ASSLRGSSYNEQF
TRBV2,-,ASLGLAAYNEQF
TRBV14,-,ASSQVGLAGLQETQY
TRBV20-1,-,SAGGDYEQY
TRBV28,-,ASSTLRGRGNEQF
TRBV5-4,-,ASSLAGSHQPQH
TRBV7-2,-,ASSLGLAGTGANVLT
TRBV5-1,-,ASSLGGQGPYEQY
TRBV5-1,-,ASSLAGTGVSGYT
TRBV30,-,AFPLGWRDYEQY
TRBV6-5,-,ASRLYRNTGELF
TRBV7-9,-,ASSPSGGYTQY
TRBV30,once,AEWRDREQF
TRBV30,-,AWSPGGSELAQY
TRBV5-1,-,ASSLVRSGSGVNEQF
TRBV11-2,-,ASSLRSGSSGNTIY
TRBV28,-,ASSQAMSSYEQY
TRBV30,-,AWRSVRGRVYEQY
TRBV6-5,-,ASSPQGGLHQTQY
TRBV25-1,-,ASSEFSEQF
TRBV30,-,AWSRTGPSSYEQY
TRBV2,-,ASSIQGVDGDTQY
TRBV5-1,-,ASQSSLSSYNEQF
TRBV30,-,AWSVAGVGTGELF
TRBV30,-,AWSVGGREKLF
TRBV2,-,ASSEWQMNTGELF
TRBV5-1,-,ASSSARGEQY
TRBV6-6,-,ASSYGGNQPQH
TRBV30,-,AWSVRKLAGGTGELF